These 32 T cell receptor beta chains share one sample of origin, sequenced in a study of CD8 T cells in Susac syndrome. An amount of RNA that ranged from roughly 0.5 to 1 ug was reverse transcribed with random hexamers. One entry per CDR3 protein, called by TCRdb with MiXCR from the immunoSEQ multiplex PCR reads. Of about 180,000 distinct CDR3 sequences in the sample, 94% are singletons; the top ten hold 0.095% to 0.13%. Material: CD4+ T cells from PBMCs. The receptors shown here come from a human donor with Susac syndrome.

The genes are TRBV10-3 and TRBJ2-5; D is undetermined. The CDR3 loop spans 11 amino acids. Per the germline V gene, CDR1 is ENHRY and CDR2 is SYGVKD. The ends were cut back, 7 bases at V and 0 bases at J, with 3 bases in the middle. This chain's CDR3 is CAIKDQETQYF. The CDR3, as DNA: TGTGCCATCAAGGACCAAGAGACCCAGTACTTC.

In this sample, this clonotype turned up once. The rearrangement uses TRBV6-5 and TRBJ1-1; unclear D gene. Trimming took off 7 bases at V and 1 base at J, with 13 bases between the two ends. Per germline, CDR1 MNHEY and CDR2 SVGAGI. The length of the CDR3 is 14 residues. The CDR3 sequence: CASIKWGGNTEAFF. CDR3 coding DNA: TGTGCCAGCATCAAGTGGGGTGGGAACACTGAAGCTTTCTTT.

The chain carries TRBV7-3 and TRBJ2-3; the D gene is possibly TRBD2 (6 bases). CDR1 is SGHTA, CDR2 FQGTGA, per germline. The CDR3 loop spans 14 amino acids. The V end lost 3 bases, the J end lost 5 bases, and 12 bases lay between the germline ends. The CDR3 loop reads CASSLGTPGDTQYF. The CDR3 nucleotides read TGTGCCAGCAGCTTGGGGACTCCAGGAGATACGCAGTATTTT.

The chain uses TRBV12-5 and TRBJ1-6; 10 nucleotides line up with TRBD1. V shed 6 bases and J 14 bases; nucleotides not matched to a gene: 4. Germline V lookup: CDR1 LGHNT, CDR2 FRNRAP. This CDR3 contains 12 residues. In DNA form, the CDR3 reads TGTGCTAGTGGCCATGGACAGGGGGCCCTCCACTTT. Protein product: CASGHGQGALHF.

This clonotype came up once. The V and J genes are TRBV20-1 and TRBJ2-5; TRBD2 matches 8 bases. The CDR3 totals 14 residues. Germline assignment: CDR1 DFQATT and CDR2 SNEGSKA (reference sequence). The ends lost 7 bases at V and 5 bases at J; junction bases unmatched: 12. In nucleotides, the CDR3 is TGCAGTGGCGAGACGGGGGGGCTGGGTGAGACCCAGTACTTC. Encoded protein: CSGETGGLGETQYF.

J is TRBJ1-5 and V is TRBV20-1, with 9 bases matching TRBD1. There are 16 residues in the CDR3. V lost 0 bases and J lost 2; bases outside the gene matches: 5. Germline V gene sequence: CDR1 DFQATT, CDR2 SNEGSKA (reference sequence). CDR3 sequence reads: CSARDRRQGGNQPQHF. The CDR3 DNA sequence: TGCAGTGCTAGAGATCGGAGACAGGGGGGCAATCAGCCCCAGCATTTT.

J is TRBJ1-5 and V is TRBV29-1; 8 bases are a match to TRBD1. The CDR3 is 13 residues long. J gave up 4 bases and V 4 bases, and 3 bases lay outside the gene matches. Germline V lookup: CDR1 SQVTM, CDR2 ANQGSEA. The DNA for the CDR3 is TGCAGCGTTGGGACAGGGAGGAATCAGCCCCAGCATTTT. Protein sequence: CSVGTGRNQPQHF. The complete variable domain, with remaining parts taken from reference TRBV29-1 and TRBJ1-5, reads SAVISQKPSRDICQRGTSLTIQCQVDSQVTMMFWYRQQPGQSLTLIATANQGSEATYESGFVIDKFPISRPNLTFSTLTVSNMSPEDSSIYLCSVGTGRNQPQHFGDGTRLSIL.

The rearrangement links TRBV5-1 to TRBJ2-2; 7 positions agree with TRBD1. V dropped 2 bases and J dropped 0; count of bases not matched to a gene: 10. This CDR3 has 18 amino acids. Germline V CDR1 and CDR2: SGHRS, YFSETQ. CDR3 sequence (DNA): TGCGCCAGCAGCTTTTCCCCCTCCGGGACAGCGAACACCGGGGAGCTGTTTTTT. This gives the protein CASSFSPSGTANTGELFF.

This rearrangement joins TRBV18 to TRBJ1-3; TRBD1 agrees at 8 bases. This CDR3 has 15 amino acids. J lost 2 bases, V lost 3 bases, and 3 bases had no gene match. Germline-derived CDR1 and CDR2 are KGHSH and LQKENI. The CDR3 loop is CASSPWTGPGNTIYF. The CDR3 DNA sequence: TGTGCCAGCTCACCCTGGACAGGGCCTGGAAACACCATATATTTT.

There are a few counts of this clonotype. The J gene is TRBJ1-1, the V gene TRBV20-1; tentatively, D is TRBD1 (6 bases). V was trimmed by 3 bases and J by 0 bases, leaving 8 bases between them. The V gene's germline CDR1 is DFQATT and CDR2 SNEGSKA (reference sequence). This CDR3 has 13 residues. The CDR3 nucleotides read TGCAGTGCTAGGGACAGAGTGAACACTGAAGCTTTCTTT. Its translation: CSARDRVNTEAFF.

The chain has TRBV20-1 and TRBJ2-7, with D perhaps TRBD1 or TRBD2 (5 bases each). The CDR3 is 17 residues long. Germline CDR1 is DFQATT and CDR2 is SNEGSKA (reference sequence). The V and J ends lost 6 bases and 2 bases respectively, with 26 bases between them. CDR3 loop: CSAVAPPDGTQPYEQYF. Here the CDR3 DNA reads TGCAGTGCCGTAGCCCCTCCCGACGGGACCCAACCCTACGAGCAGTACTTC.

This chain connects TRBV5-4 to TRBJ2-1; perhaps TRBD2 as D (6 bases). From germline, CDR1 is SGHNT and CDR2 YYREEE (reference sequence). V was trimmed by 2 bases and J by 2 bases, leaving 23 bases between them. This CDR3 is built from 19 residues. CDR3 region: CASSLPTSGGVVAYNEQFF. In DNA, the CDR3 is TGTGCCAGCAGCTTACCTACTAGTGGCGGGGTAGTGGCCTACAATGAGCAGTTCTTC.

The J gene is TRBJ2-7, the V gene TRBV19; D is unresolved. The CDR3 has 14 amino acids. Per the germline V gene, CDR1 is LNHDA and CDR2 is SQIVND (reference sequence). V lost 3 bases and J 6 bases, leaving 15 bases between the germline ends. The CDR3 coding sequence is TGTGCCAGTAGTATTGAGCTCAGTCGGAGCGAGCAGTACTTC. This gives the protein CASSIELSRSEQYF.

This chain joins TRBV6-5 and TRBJ2-1, with 14 bases that match TRBD2. The CDR3 has 16 residues. V was pared by 4 bases and J by 8 bases, with 7 bases of the junction left unmatched. Germline V gene sequence: CDR1 MNHEY, CDR2 SVGAGI. The CDR3 protein is CASSLPGLAGEYEQFF. The CDR3 DNA reads as TGTGCCAGCAGTTTGCCGGGACTAGCGGGGGAGTATGAGCAGTTCTTC.

V gene TRBV5-1 combines with J gene TRBJ1-2, with D unclear. Germline CDR1 is SGHRS and CDR2 is YFSETQ. This CDR3 has 14 residues. The V and J ends lost 1 base and 2 bases respectively, with 9 bases between them. CDR3 coding DNA: TGCGCCAGCAGCTTGACCGGTACCAACTATGGCTACACCTTC. Amino acids: CASSLTGTNYGYTF.

This clonotype has a single count. The J gene is TRBJ2-3, the V gene TRBV30; D gene ambiguous. This CDR3 comprises 11 residues. Trimming left V 1 base short and J 4 bases short, with 3 bases between. CDR1 GTSNPN and CDR2 SVGIG come from the germline V gene (reference sequence). Here the CDR3 DNA reads TGTGCCTGGAGTGCCTCAGATACGCAGTATTTT. Its protein is CAWSASDTQYF.

The V call is TRBV19, the J call TRBJ2-6; D is unclear. The CDR3 runs to 11 residues. The germline V and J ends were trimmed by 5 bases and 4 bases, with 0 bases remaining between them. CDR1 LNHDA and CDR2 SQIVND come from the germline V gene (reference sequence). CDR3 amino acids: CASSGANVLTF. CDR3 coding DNA: TGTGCCAGTAGTGGGGCCAACGTCCTGACTTTC.

V usage is TRBV2 and J usage is TRBJ2-6; the D is unclear. Germline CDR1 and CDR2: SNHLY and FYNNEI. The CDR3 has 14 residues. V was clipped by 6 bases and J by 3 bases, with 9 bases between them. The CDR3 DNA sequence: TGTGCCAGCAGAGGCGGATTTGGGGCCAACGTCCTGACTTTC. Amino acid sequence: CASRGGFGANVLTF.

The chain couples TRBV20-1 to TRBJ2-7; a possible D gene is TRBD2 (6 bases). Germline loops: CDR1 DFQATT, CDR2 SNEGSKA (reference sequence). V dropped 2 bases and J dropped 7 bases, with 21 bases sitting between them. This CDR3 spans 15 amino acids. CDR3 loop: CSARPAGVSGSEQYF. CDR3 bases: TGCAGTGCTAGACCAGCTGGGGTTAGCGGTAGTGAGCAGTACTTC.

The chain carries TRBV12-3 or TRBV12-4 and TRBJ2-3, with 12 bases matching TRBD2. CDR3 length: 17 residues. J was trimmed by 0 bases and V by 3 bases; bases with no gene match: 4. CDR3 in DNA: TGTGCCAGCAGTTTCCTGACTAGCGGGGGAAGCACAGATACGCAGTATTTT. Amino acids: CASSFLTSGGSTDTQYF.

The rearrangement joins TRBV12-3 or TRBV12-4 to TRBJ2-7, with D possibly matching TRBD1 (5 bases). V was shortened by 5 bases and J by 7 bases, with 12 bases between the two germline ends. CDR3 length equals 12 residues. The CDR3, as DNA: TGTGCCAGCAGTCAGGGTCCACGGGAGCAGTACTTC. Its protein product is CASSQGPREQYF.

This clonotype has a single count. The chain couples TRBV6-2 or TRBV6-3 to TRBJ1-6, with D tentatively TRBD1 (6 bases). The CDR3 extends over 14 amino acids. Per the germline V gene, CDR1 is MNHEY and CDR2 is SVGEGT. V lost 5 bases and J lost 9, with 14 bases in between. CDR3 amino acids: CASSQQGGGSPLHF. The DNA of the CDR3 is TGTGCCAGCAGTCAACAGGGAGGGGGTTCACCCCTCCACTTT.

This clonotype was recorded a few times. The genes are TRBV6-1 and TRBJ1-2; 8 bases agree with TRBD1. The germline gives CDR1 MNHNS, CDR2 SASEGT. The CDR3 has 14 residues. J lost 3 bases, V lost 4 bases, and 4 bases had no gene match. This CDR3 is CASSAGGVDYGYTF. The CDR3 nucleotides read TGTGCCAGCAGTGCAGGGGGCGTGGACTATGGCTACACCTTC.

This sequence joins TRBV20-1 and TRBJ2-3; 9 nucleotides agree with TRBD1. The CDR3 sequence is 14 residues long. Per germline, CDR1 DFQATT and CDR2 SNEGSKA (reference sequence). V shed 3 bases and J 5 bases; nucleotides not matched to a gene: 6. The CDR3 here is CSASLQGAKDTQYF. CDR3 nucleotides: TGCAGTGCTAGTCTACAGGGGGCGAAAGATACGCAGTATTTT.

This rearrangement joins TRBV12-3 or TRBV12-4 to TRBJ1-2; D uncertain. V was pared by 3 bases and J by 4 bases, with 12 bases between. The CDR3 is made up of 14 amino acids. CDR3 coding DNA: TGTGCCAGCAGTTTTGGGAGAGGACCCTATGGCTACACCTTC. Translated, it gives CASSFGRGPYGYTF.

This clonotype was found once. V usage is TRBV4-3 and J usage is TRBJ2-3; TRBD2 matches at 8 bases. Trimming removed 0 bases from V and 2 bases from J; junction bases left unmatched: 10. Germline loops: CDR1 LGHNA, CDR2 YSLEER. The CDR3 spans 18 residues. The CDR3 spells CASSQDLGTSGYTDTQYF. The CDR3 DNA sequence: TGCGCCAGCAGCCAAGATCTGGGCACTAGCGGATACACAGATACGCAGTATTTT.

This sequence joins TRBV19 and TRBJ2-7; 7 bases are a match to TRBD1. V lost 8 bases, J lost 2 bases, and 6 bases stayed unmatched. This CDR3 contains 13 residues. Germline assignment: CDR1 LNHDA and CDR2 SQIVND (reference sequence). The CDR3 nucleotides are TGTGCCAGTTCAGCGACAGGGACCTACGAGCAGTACTTC. It codes for CASSATGTYEQYF.

The chain's CDR3 is CSAITSKGTDTQYF. DNA of the CDR3: TGCAGTGCGATTACTAGCAAGGGGACAGATACGCAGTATTTT. The rearrangement joins TRBV20-1 to TRBJ2-3; perhaps TRBD2 as D (6 bases). In germline, CDR1 is DFQATT, CDR2 SNEGSKA (reference sequence). V was shortened by 6 bases and J by 3 bases, with 16 bases between the two germline ends. This CDR3 is built from 14 residues.

The chain recombines TRBV4-2 with TRBJ1-2, with no clear D. Trimming pared 2 bases from V and 8 bases from J, leaving 9 bases between. The CDR3 runs 12 residues. Germline CDR1 is LGHNA and CDR2 is YNFKEQ. The CDR3 DNA reads TGTGCCAGCAGCCAATACCGTCGGGGCTACACCTTC. This encodes CASSQYRRGYTF.

The V gene is TRBV20-1, the J gene TRBJ1-5; D not certain. CDR1 DFQATT and CDR2 SNEGSKA come from the germline V gene (reference sequence). V was cut by 1 base and J by 0 bases, with 7 bases left in between. This CDR3 spans 14 amino acids. CDR3 amino acids: CSARGSRSNQPQHF. CDR3 sequence (DNA): TGCAGTGCTAGAGGGTCCCGTAGCAATCAGCCCCAGCATTTT.

V is TRBV7-8 and J is TRBJ1-6; 7 nucleotides line up with TRBD1. The CDR3 contains 15 residues. The ends lost 4 bases at V and 7 bases at J; junction bases unmatched: 7. In germline, CDR1 is SGHVS, CDR2 FQNEAQ. The chain's CDR3 is CASSSPDRLNSPLHF. CDR3 in DNA: TGTGCCAGCAGCTCCCCGGACAGGCTAAATTCACCCCTCCACTTT.

V gene TRBV9 combines with J gene TRBJ2-3; 9 bases map to TRBD1. The CDR3 is 15 residues long. Per the germline V gene, CDR1 is SGDLS and CDR2 is YYNGEE. Losses at the gene ends were 4 bases for V and 0 bases for J; bases not matched to a gene: 3. Written as DNA, the CDR3 is TGTGCCAGCAGCACGGACAGGGGAAGCACAGATACGCAGTATTTT. This encodes CASSTDRGSTDTQYF.